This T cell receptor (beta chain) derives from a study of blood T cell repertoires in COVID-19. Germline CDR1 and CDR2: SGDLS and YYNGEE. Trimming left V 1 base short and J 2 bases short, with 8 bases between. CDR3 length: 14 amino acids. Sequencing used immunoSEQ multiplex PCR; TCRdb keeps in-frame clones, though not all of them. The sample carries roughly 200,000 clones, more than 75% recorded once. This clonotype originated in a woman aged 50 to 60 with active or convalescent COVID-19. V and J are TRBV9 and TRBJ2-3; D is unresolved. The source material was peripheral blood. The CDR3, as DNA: TGTGCCAGCAGCGTAAGAGTTCTCACAGATACGCAGTATTTT. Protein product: CASSVRVLTDTQYF.